These T cell receptor beta chains were read from a single sample in a study of T cell changes during pregnancy in multiple sclerosis. TCRdb's table, derived via immunoSEQ multiplex PCR, lists solely in-frame clones and lacks some. The sample lists roughly 72,000 clones, 89% occurring once. The sequenced sample was peripheral blood, obtained in the first trimester of pregnancy. The receptors derive from a female donor in good health, enrolled as a control in a pregnancy study. Both conserved end residues are part of each CDR3. The D gene is left open where the match is weak. Clone size is stated in some rows and not others, as once, few, many or a class when expanded.

d_call j_call v_call clone_size cdr3_aa cdr3_nt
TRBD1 TRBJ1-4 TRBV6-6 NA CASSSQGVTNEKLFF TGTGCCAGCAGTTCCCAGGGGGTCACTAATGAAAAACTGTTTTTT
NA TRBJ2-3 TRBV12-5 once CASGLVLADTQYF TGTGCTAGTGGTTTGGTACTAGCAGATACGCAGTATTTT
NA TRBJ1-3 TRBV10-3 NA CAISERGSSGNTIYF TGTGCCATCAGTGAAAGGGGAAGCTCTGGAAACACCATATATTTT
NA TRBJ2-3 TRBV28 NA CASSGQLENTDTQYF TGTGCCAGCAGTGGACAGTTAGAGAACACAGATACGCAGTATTTT
NA TRBJ1-2 TRBV29-1 few CSVESGLGYTF TGCAGCGTTGAATCAGGGTTAGGCTACACCTTC
NA TRBJ2-7 TRBV6-4 NA CASSEQGQGPYEQYF TGTGCCAGCAGTGAACAGGGTCAGGGGCCCTACGAGCAGTACTTC
TRBD1 TRBJ2-4 TRBV19 NA CASSLVGQGVGIQYF TGTGCCAGTAGTTTAGTCGGACAGGGGGTCGGCATTCAGTACTTC
TRBD1 TRBJ1-1 TRBV6-5 NA CASSLGQGRRAFF TGTGCCAGCAGCCTAGGACAGGGGAGGCGAGCTTTCTTT
NA TRBJ1-1 TRBV13 NA CASSLVETGTEAFF TGTGCCAGCAGCTTAGTAGAAACGGGGACTGAAGCTTTCTTT
NA TRBJ1-3 TRBV28 NA CASSLYFGSSGNTIYF TGTGCCAGCAGTTTATATTTTGGTAGCTCTGGAAACACCATATATTTT
TRBD1 TRBJ1-1 TRBV18 NA CASSPGTGSLDRTEAFF TGTGCCAGCTCGCCCGGGACAGGGTCTTTAGATCGCACTGAAGCTTTCTTT
NA TRBJ1-6 TRBV7-6 NA CASSVGAISPLHF TGTGCCAGCAGCGTAGGGGCTATTTCACCCCTCCACTTT
NA TRBJ1-1 TRBV7-2 NA CASSRGRGNAEAFF TGTGCCAGCAGCCGGGGCCGGGGGAACGCTGAAGCTTTCTTT
NA TRBJ1-4 TRBV4-3 NA CASSQGDEKLFF TGCGCCAGCAGCCAAGGAGATGAAAAACTGTTTTTT
NA TRBJ2-3 TRBV7-2 NA CASSLASVSTDTQYF TGTGCCAGCAGCTTAGCATCCGTTAGCACAGATACGCAGTATTTT
NA TRBJ2-1 TRBV6-4 few CASSEGGGFTNEQFF TGTGCCAGCAGTGAGGGGGGGGGCTTTACCAATGAGCAGTTCTTC
TRBD1 TRBJ1-2 TRBV18 once CASSSTGEKGYTF TGTGCCAGCTCGTCGACAGGGGAGAAGGGCTACACCTTC
NA TRBJ2-5 TRBV15 NA CATSRGLQETQYF TGTGCCACCAGCAGAGGACTACAAGAGACCCAGTACTTC
TRBD1 TRBJ1-6 TRBV4-1 NA CASNDRAAPNNSPLHF TGCGCCAGCAACGACAGGGCAGCTCCCAATAATTCACCCCTCCACTTT
NA TRBJ1-5 TRBV7-8 NA CASSSRGQSLGGNQPQHF TGTGCCAGCAGCTCCCGTGGACAGAGCCTAGGGGGCAATCAGCCCCAGCATTTT
TRBD1 TRBJ2-7 TRBV28 NA CASRQGARIYEQYF TGTGCCAGCAGACAGGGGGCGAGGATTTACGAGCAGTACTTC
NA TRBJ1-4 TRBV7-9 NA CASGPANEKLFF TGTGCCAGCGGTCCAGCGAATGAAAAACTGTTTTTT
NA TRBJ1-5 TRBV28 NA CASSTVGNQPQHF TGTGCCAGCAGTACAGTCGGAAATCAGCCCCAGCATTTT
TRBD2 TRBJ2-3 TRBV6-6 NA CASSYRVGGPGDTQYF TGTGCCAGCAGTTACCGGGTGGGAGGGCCAGGAGATACGCAGTATTTT
NA TRBJ2-1 TRBV7-2 NA CASSPTDWRDEQFF TGTGCCAGCAGCCCCACCGACTGGCGCGATGAGCAGTTCTTC
NA TRBJ2-1 TRBV12-5 NA CASGLVTLLAASSYNEQFF TGTGCTAGTGGTTTGGTTACACTACTAGCAGCCAGCTCCTACAATGAGCAGTTCTTC
NA TRBJ1-2 TRBV5-1 NA CASSSGIFNGYTF TGCGCCAGCAGCTCGGGGATTTTTAATGGCTACACCTTC
TRBD2 TRBJ2-2 TRBV27 NA CASSLSPSPPRGGELFF TGTGCCAGCAGTTTATCGCCATCCCCCCCGCGGGGGGGCGAGCTGTTTTTT
TRBD1 TRBJ1-5 TRBV2 NA CASGGDRGQPQHF TGTGCCAGCGGCGGAGACAGGGGTCAGCCCCAGCATTTT
TRBD1 TRBJ2-7 TRBV4-1 NA CASSLRDSHYEQYF TGCGCCAGCAGCCTACGGGACAGTCACTACGAGCAGTACTTC
NA TRBJ2-7 TRBV11-2 NA CASSLGQGGRYEQYF TGTGCCAGCAGCTTAGGACAGGGAGGTCGGTACGAGCAGTACTTC
TRBD2 TRBJ2-7 TRBV7-6 once CASSWGLVPNEQYF TGTGCCAGCAGCTGGGGACTAGTTCCCAACGAGCAGTACTTC
TRBD2 TRBJ2-1 TRBV9 few CASSPRVSGIDNEQFF TGTGCCAGCAGCCCAAGAGTTAGCGGGATAGACAATGAGCAGTTCTTC
NA TRBJ1-2 TRBV5-4 NA CASSRGGGTGYTF TGTGCCAGCAGCCGCGGGGGGGGCACTGGCTACACCTTC
NA TRBJ1-1 TRBV27 once CASRMLREATEAFF TGTGCCAGCAGGATGTTGAGGGAGGCCACTGAAGCTTTCTTT
NA TRBJ2-7 TRBV5-1 NA CASSLGDAYEQYF TGCGCCAGCAGCTTGGGAGATGCCTACGAGCAGTACTTC
TRBD1 TRBJ2-5 TRBV5-4 NA CASSPRDRGRGETQYF TGTGCCAGCAGCCCCCGGGACAGGGGAAGAGGCGAGACCCAGTACTTC
TRBD1 TRBJ1-2 TRBV6-4 NA CASSKDRDVARGYTF TGTGCCAGCAGCAAGGACAGGGACGTAGCGCGAGGCTACACCTTC
NA TRBJ2-7 TRBV14 NA CASSPDRTYEQYF TGTGCCAGCAGCCCAGACCGTACCTACGAGCAGTACTTC
NA TRBJ1-1 TRBV28 NA CASSSSATGNTEAFF TGTGCCAGCAGTTCCTCTGCTACTGGGAACACTGAAGCTTTCTTT
NA TRBJ2-3 TRBV18 NA CASSPPLATDTQYF TGTGCCAGCTCACCACCCCTAGCAACAGATACGCAGTATTTT
NA TRBJ2-5 TRBV14 NA CASSQDGLGTQYF TGTGCCAGCAGCCAAGATGGGCTCGGGACCCAGTACTTC
TRBD1 TRBJ1-1 TRBV7-9 NA CASSLRGPNTEAFF TGTGCCAGCAGCTTGAGGGGGCCGAACACTGAAGCTTTCTTT
TRBD2 TRBJ2-6 TRBV25-1 NA CASSAGGAGANVLTF TGTGCCAGCAGTGCTGGGGGGGCTGGGGCCAACGTCCTGACTTTC
TRBD1 TRBJ1-2 TRBV19 NA CASSKEPGQRFYGYTF TGTGCCAGTAGTAAGGAGCCGGGACAGAGATTCTATGGCTACACCTTC
NA TRBJ1-1 TRBV4-2 few CASSQDFEGWTEAFF TGTGCCAGCAGCCAAGATTTCGAGGGCTGGACTGAAGCTTTCTTT
NA TRBJ2-2 TRBV30 NA CAWSLGFPGELFF TGTGCCTGGAGCCTAGGTTTTCCCGGGGAGCTGTTTTTT
NA TRBJ1-1 TRBV4-1 NA CASSQGEGGTEAFF TGCGCCAGCAGCCAAGGAGAGGGCGGCACTGAAGCTTTCTTT
NA TRBJ2-4 TRBV4-1 once CASSQDPSKNIQYF TGCGCCAGCAGCCAAGATCCATCCAAAAACATTCAGTACTTC
TRBD2 TRBJ2-3 TRBV7-2 NA CASSLEGLAANTQYF TGTGCCAGCAGCTTAGAGGGACTAGCGGCGAATACGCAGTATTTT
NA TRBJ1-5 TRBV28 NA CASSLRQHSNQPQHF TGTGCCAGCAGTTTGAGGCAGCATAGCAATCAGCCCCAGCATTTT